This T cell receptor (beta chain) was sequenced during a study of post-analysis software for immune sequencing data. At the level of the study: Relapsing-remitting, secondary progressive and progressive-relapsing forms of multiple sclerosis all featured among disease courses. Study-wide results and caveats: There was significantly lower normalized Chao1 diversity in multiple sclerosis patients than in controls. When patients were compared with controls, about five TRBV segments were more frequent, TRBV5-6, TRBV5-1 and TRBV20-1 among them.

Unmatched junction bases numbered 9, after V lost 1 base and J lost 2 bases. Germline assignment: CDR1 SGHVS and CDR2 FQNEAQ. The CDR3 spans 18 residues. This clonotype was observed a few times. Its antigen is still unknown. Each TCR beta cDNA library carried unique molecular identifiers. TCRdb re-analysed the PCR reads in MiXCR, keeping a single row per CDR3 protein. Among some 240,000 distinct CDR3 sequences listed, 30% to 45% were seen once. This receptor was identified in a girl aged 10 to 17 with multiple sclerosis. This chain uses TRBV7-8 with TRBJ2-1, with 9 bases that match TRBD2. Sequencing input: blood. CDR3 in DNA: TGTGCCAGCAGCTTAGATGGGGGCGGGAGGGATACCTACAATGAGCAGTTCTTC. Encoded protein: CASSLDGGGRDTYNEQFF.